This is a list of T cell receptor beta chains from one sample in a study of blood T cell repertoires in COVID-19. The assay was immunoSEQ multiplex PCR, and TCRdb's table has in-frame clones only and misses some. Here the sample spans some 60,000 clones, about 88% being singletons. The material sequenced was peripheral blood. These receptors all stem from a human donor with active COVID-19. The donor label of this sample is uncertain. The CDR3 runs from the conserved cysteine through the conserved F or W. D genes are given only for firm matches. Only part of the rows carry a size: once, few, many, or a class if the clone is expanded.

D	size	J	V	CDR3	DNA
TRBD1	-	TRBJ2-7	TRBV4-3	CASSQARTGGLEQYF	TGCGCCAGCAGCCAAGCCCGGACAGGGGGCTTGGAGCAGTACTTC
TRBD2	-	TRBJ2-1	TRBV7-9	CASSFGGFYASSSYNEQFF	TGTGCCAGCAGCTTCGGGGGGTTTTATGCGTCTAGCTCCTACAATGAGCAGTTCTTC
-	-	TRBJ1-5	TRBV10-3	CAISEGQGGQPQHF	TGTGCCATCAGTGAGGGGCAGGGTGGTCAGCCCCAGCATTTT
TRBD2	-	TRBJ2-3	TRBV3-1/TRBV3-2	CASSQGASGRTDTDTQYF	TGTGCCAGCAGCCAAGGGGCTAGCGGGAGAACGGACACAGATACGCAGTATTTT
-	-	TRBJ1-1	TRBV19	CASSMRTEAFF	TGTGCCAGTAGTATGAGGACTGAAGCTTTCTTT
TRBD1	-	TRBJ2-7	TRBV28	CASTGTGFAEQYF	TGTGCCAGCACCGGGACAGGGTTCGCCGAGCAGTACTTC
-	-	TRBJ2-3	TRBV27	CASGGWGGYLTDTQYF	TGTGCCAGCGGGGGGTGGGGAGGCTACCTCACAGATACGCAGTATTTT
-	-	TRBJ1-2	TRBV6-2/TRBV6-3	CASSYRGHYGYTF	TGTGCCAGCAGTTACAGGGGCCACTATGGCTACACCTTC
-	-	TRBJ2-7	TRBV7-2	CASSLETVSYEQYF	TGTGCCAGCAGCTTAGAGACAGTCTCCTACGAGCAGTACTTC
TRBD2	-	TRBJ2-2	TRBV10-3	CAIRTSGGDTGELFF	TGTGCCATCAGGACTAGCGGGGGGGACACCGGGGAGCTGTTTTTT
TRBD2	-	TRBJ2-2	TRBV7-8	CASSTRGGGTGELFF	TGTGCCAGCAGCACTCGGGGGGGAGGCACCGGGGAGCTGTTTTTT
-	-	TRBJ2-7	TRBV11-3	CASSLSSPGGEYEQYF	TGTGCCAGCAGCTTATCCTCTCCGGGGGGCGAGTACGAGCAGTACTTC
TRBD2	once	TRBJ2-7	TRBV7-2	CASFKGREGAYEQYF	TGTGCCAGCTTCAAGGGACGGGAGGGCGCCTACGAGCAGTACTTC
TRBD1	once	TRBJ2-3	TRBV9	CASSVGQGLDTQYF	TGTGCCAGCAGCGTAGGACAGGGGCTCGATACGCAGTATTTT
TRBD1	-	TRBJ2-3	TRBV23-1	CASSQLAPGQGCPDTQYF	TGCGCCAGCAGTCAATTGGCCCCGGGACAGGGGTGCCCAGATACGCAGTATTTT
-	-	TRBJ2-7	TRBV7-2	CASSLTSHSYEQYF	TGTGCCAGCAGCTTGACATCCCATTCCTACGAGCAGTACTTC
-	-	TRBJ1-1	TRBV20-1	CSASGPGGWNTEAFF	TGCAGTGCTAGTGGGCCGGGGGGCTGGAACACTGAAGCTTTCTTT
-	-	TRBJ1-3	TRBV10-3	CAISEAGSGNTIYF	TGTGCCATCAGTGAAGCAGGCTCTGGAAACACCATATATTTT
TRBD2	few	TRBJ2-3	TRBV6-4	CASSDSGEGTQYF	TGTGCCAGCAGTGACTCGGGGGAGGGTACGCAGTATTTT
-	-	TRBJ2-7	TRBV9	CASSSTAESYEQYF	TGTGCCAGCAGCTCCACAGCGGAATCCTACGAGCAGTACTTC
-	-	TRBJ1-1	TRBV15	CATSRARLNPEAFF	TGTGCCACCAGCAGAGCCAGGTTGAATCCTGAAGCTTTCTTT
TRBD2	few	TRBJ2-7	TRBV20-1	CSASSGLGYEQYF	TGCAGTGCTAGTTCGGGACTAGGCTACGAGCAGTACTTC
-	-	TRBJ1-4	TRBV10-3	CAIRPDPGNEKLFF	TGTGCCATCAGACCTGACCCGGGTAATGAAAAACTGTTTTTT
-	-	TRBJ2-1	TRBV6-1	CASSEGGAAYNEQLF	TGTGCCAGCAGTGAGGGGGGGGCTGCCTACAATGAGCAGCTCTTC
-	-	TRBJ2-7	TRBV9	CASSVGAETYEQYF	TGTGCCAGCAGCGTAGGGGCCGAAACCTACGAGCAGTACTTC
TRBD1	few	TRBJ2-5	TRBV5-4	CASSQDRGLETQYF	TGTGCCAGCAGTCAGGACAGGGGGCTAGAGACCCAGTACTTC
-	-	TRBJ1-2	TRBV4-1	CASSVRGDSGYTF	TGCGCCAGCAGCGTCCGCGGGGATAGTGGCTACACCTTC
TRBD2	-	TRBJ2-3	TRBV7-2	CASSFKAGRGLDTQYF	TGTGCCAGCAGCTTTAAAGCGGGACGGGGGTTGGATACGCAGTATTTT
-	once	TRBJ2-7	TRBV27	CASSLSYGSYYEQYF	TGTGCCAGCAGTTTATCGTACGGTTCCTACTACGAGCAGTACTTC
-	-	TRBJ2-1	TRBV7-9	CASSLGQREQFF	TGTGCCAGCAGCTTAGGACAACGGGAGCAGTTCTTC
TRBD2	few	TRBJ2-1	TRBV7-6	CASSLRLAGEYNEQFF	TGTGCCAGCAGCTTACGACTAGCGGGAGAGTACAATGAGCAGTTCTTC
TRBD2	-	TRBJ2-7	TRBV4-2	CASSQDRQRESPLYEQYF	TGTGCCAGCAGCCAAGATCGGCAGCGGGAGTCCCCCCTATACGAGCAGTACTTC
TRBD2	-	TRBJ2-4	TRBV6-5	CASSSTEGLANIQYF	TGTGCCAGCAGTTCGACCGAGGGACTAGCAAACATTCAGTACTTC
-	-	TRBJ1-2	TRBV15	CATSREQSYTF	TGTGCCACCAGCAGGGAGCAGAGCTACACCTTC
-	-	TRBJ1-5	TRBV5-6	CASSSWGQSNQPQHF	TGTGCCAGCAGCTCATGGGGGCAAAGCAATCAGCCCCAGCATTTT
TRBD1	-	TRBJ1-5	TRBV3-1/TRBV3-2	CASSQGTGGNQPQHF	TGTGCCAGCAGCCAGGGGACAGGGGGGAATCAGCCCCAGCATTTT
TRBD2	-	TRBJ2-7	TRBV2	CASSAQAGGSYEQYF	TGTGCCAGCAGTGCACAAGCGGGAGGGTCCTACGAGCAGTACTTC
-	once	TRBJ1-3	TRBV19	CASSRTITNTIYF	TGTGCCAGTTCCAGGACAATAACAAACACCATATATTTT
-	-	TRBJ2-1	TRBV28	CASSFGAGRLNEQFF	TGTGCCAGCAGTTTCGGGGCGGGACGTTTAAATGAGCAGTTCTTC
TRBD1	few	TRBJ2-7	TRBV4-2	CASRHTGDGVNEQYF	TGTGCCAGCAGACATACAGGGGACGGAGTTAACGAGCAGTACTTC
TRBD2	-	TRBJ2-1	TRBV4-2	CASSQDPGTSGSYNEQFF	TGTGCCAGCAGCCAAGATCCCGGGACTAGCGGGTCCTACAATGAGCAGTTCTTC
TRBD1	-	TRBJ2-7	TRBV12-3/TRBV12-4	CASSYQGALEQYF	TGTGCCAGCAGTTATCAGGGGGCGCTGGAGCAGTACTTC
TRBD1	-	TRBJ1-1	TRBV9	CASSGDRAATEAFF	TGTGCCAGCAGCGGGGACAGGGCGGCCACTGAAGCTTTCTTT
TRBD1	-	TRBJ2-7	TRBV27	CASSLSTGQRSYEQYF	TGTGCCAGCAGTTTGTCGACAGGGCAACGCTCCTACGAGCAGTACTTC
TRBD2	-	TRBJ2-1	TRBV9	CASSPRERETHNEQFF	TGTGCCAGCAGCCCAAGAGAGCGGGAGACCCACAATGAGCAGTTCTTC
-	-	TRBJ1-1	TRBV10-1	CASSRHRVPF	TGCGCCAGCAGTCGCCACAGGGTCCCCTTT
TRBD2	-	TRBJ2-1	TRBV5-4	CASSYGGGLAGMEQFF	TGTGCCAGCAGCTACGGAGGAGGACTAGCGGGAATGGAGCAGTTCTTC
TRBD1	-	TRBJ1-2	TRBV6-5	CASRAGQGANYGYTF	TGTGCCAGCAGGGCGGGACAGGGAGCTAACTATGGCTACACCTTC
-	-	TRBJ1-1	TRBV19	CASSIGSGKKAFF	TGTGCCAGTAGTATCGGCTCCGGGAAAAAAGCTTTCTTT
TRBD2	-	TRBJ2-2	TRBV9	CASSVQPGASGSWDTGELFF	TGTGCCAGCAGCGTACAGCCTGGGGCTAGCGGGAGTTGGGACACCGGGGAGCTGTTTTTT
TRBD1	-	TRBJ1-3	TRBV5-1	CASRDLDRGSSGNTIYF	TGCGCCAGCAGGGACCTGGACAGGGGGTCGTCTGGAAACACCATATATTTT
TRBD1	-	TRBJ1-5	TRBV19	CASSPGTGYQPQHF	TGTGCCAGTAGTCCCGGGACAGGGTATCAGCCCCAGCATTTT
-	-	TRBJ1-3	TRBV6-5	CASTQLGNTIYF	TGTGCCAGCACCCAACTTGGAAACACCATATATTTT
TRBD2	-	TRBJ2-1	TRBV7-2	CASSGQRGDNEQFF	TGTGCCAGCTCGGGGCAGCGGGGCGACAATGAGCAGTTCTTC